This T cell receptor (beta chain) was sequenced for a study of OX40 agonist ivuxolimab in advanced cancers. About the research overall: Patients were treated with ivuxolimab, an agonistic anti-OX40 (CD134) antibody.

This clone came up once. CDR3 size: 17 residues. From germline, CDR1 is MDHEN and CDR2 SYDVKM. V lost 7 bases and J lost 3; bases outside the gene matches: 11. Sequencing was performed with immunoSEQ multiplex PCR; in TCRdb, only in-frame clones are kept and a portion is missing. The sample shows 55,000 to 65,000 clones, 91% of them seen only once. The sample was CD4+ or CD8+ T cells sorted from blood, taken in a trial of the OX40 agonist ivuxolimab. The V and J genes are TRBV28 and TRBJ1-3, with TRBD1 matching 11 bases. This receptor was identified in an adult with an advanced solid tumor such as melanoma, head and neck, liver or kidney cancer. CDR3 loop: CASTVPMGQGDGNTIYF. The CDR3 DNA sequence: TGTGCCAGCACCGTCCCGATGGGACAGGGGGATGGAAACACCATATATTTT.